The 8 T cell receptor beta chains below all came from one sample that was sequenced in a study of cytomegalovirus exposure and HLA in healthy donors. The PCR made use of 60 Vbeta and 13 Jbeta primers. Sequencing was performed with immunoSEQ multiplex PCR; in TCRdb, only in-frame clones are kept and a portion is missing. This table holds under 170,000 clones, 50% to 75% found once. The specimen sequenced was PBMCs. The receptors here all came from a woman aged 55-70 years in good health and CMV-seropositive.

The genes are TRBV4-3 and TRBJ1-6; 8 positions agree with TRBD1. Germline V gene lookup returns CDR1 LGHNA and CDR2 YSLEER. The ends lost 4 bases at V and 5 bases at J; junction bases unmatched: 7. This CDR3 is built from 16 residues. This CDR3 reads CASSLRGPPDNSPLHF. Here the CDR3 DNA reads TGCGCCAGCAGCCTCAGGGGGCCCCCCGATAATTCACCCCTCCACTTT.

The chain carries TRBV28 and TRBJ2-3; no reliable D call. The CDR3 spans 14 residues. The V end lost 5 bases, the J end lost 0 bases, and 9 bases lay between the germline ends. The germline gives CDR1 MDHEN, CDR2 SYDVKM. The CDR3: CASSAPRSTDTQYF. CDR3 nucleotide sequence: TGTGCCAGCAGTGCTCCCAGGAGCACAGATACGCAGTATTTT. Using reference TRBV28 and TRBJ2-3 for the parts outside the CDR3, the full variable domain is DVKVTQSSRYLVKRTGEKVFLECVQDMDHENMFWYRQDPGLGLRLIYFSYDVKMKEKGDIPEGYSVSREKKERFSLILESASTNQTSMYLCASSAPRSTDTQYFGPGTRLTVL.

This clone was found a few times. The chain recombines TRBV5-1 with TRBJ2-6; D unclear. The CDR3 contains 14 residues. Per germline, CDR1 SGHRS and CDR2 YFSETQ. Between the trimmed V and J ends, which lost 2 bases and 2 bases, there was a span of 5 bases. The chain's CDR3 is CASSFRAGANVLTF. The CDR3 coding sequence is TGCGCCAGCAGCTTCCGCGCTGGGGCCAACGTCCTGACTTTC.

This clone was counted a single time. One junction end disagrees with the germline gene, perhaps due to a read error. The V gene is TRBV7-9, the J gene TRBJ2-1; 12 bases align to TRBD2. CDR1 is SEHNR, CDR2 FQNEAQ, per germline (reference sequence). CDR3 size: 12 residues. The CDR3 sequence: CASSLLAGGPVF. For the CDR3, the DNA is TGTGCCAGCAGCTTACTAGCGGGAGGGCCAGTCTTC.

This clone was seen a handful of times. The chain links TRBV28 to TRBJ1-5; 7 bases are shared with TRBD1. Per the germline V gene, CDR1 is MDHEN and CDR2 is SYDVKM. V lost 5 bases to trimming and J lost 6 bases; unmatched junction nucleotides: 7. The CDR3 runs to 14 residues. The CDR3 protein is CASSLGPGGQPQHF. CDR3 nucleotide sequence: TGTGCCAGCAGTCTCGGCCCAGGGGGTCAGCCCCAGCATTTT.

This chain joins TRBV19 and TRBJ2-5; the match to TRBD2 covers 7 bases. Germline assignment: CDR1 LNHDA and CDR2 SQIVND (reference sequence). This CDR3 is built from 13 residues. Trimming cost V 5 bases and J 8 bases; bases outside gene matches: 8. The CDR3 is CASSLPGRGTQYF. The CDR3 DNA reads TGTGCCAGTAGTCTTCCGGGGAGGGGAACCCAGTACTTC.

J is TRBJ2-5 and V is TRBV6-5; D possibly corresponds to TRBD1 (6 bases). Judging by the DNA end, TRBJ2-7 fits better; the J call may be wrong. This CDR3 spans 14 amino acids. The germline V gene encodes CDR1 MNHEY and CDR2 SVGAGI. CDR3 loop: CASSYRGQPYEQYF. The DNA for the CDR3 is TGTGCCAGCAGTTACCGGGGACAACCCTACGAGCAGTACTTC.

The rearrangement joins TRBV6-6 to TRBJ2-3, with 7 positions matching TRBD1. This CDR3 has 14 residues. Unmatched junction bases numbered 6, after V lost 5 bases and J lost 4 bases. The germline gives CDR1 MNHNY, CDR2 SVGAGI (reference sequence). CDR3 nucleotide sequence: TGTGCCAGCAGTGACAGGGTGGTTGCAGATACGCAGTATTTT. This codes for CASSDRVVADTQYF.